This T cell receptor beta chain comes out of a study of blood T cell repertoires in COVID-19. This clone has only one observation. J was trimmed by 7 bases and V by 2 bases; bases with no gene match: 8. The CDR3 extends over 15 amino acids. The germline CDR1 and CDR2 sequences are LGHDT and YNNKEL (reference sequence). In the authors' methods: From reference gene primer amplification, estimates of nucleated cell counts were derived. Clones were read by immunoSEQ multiplex PCR, and TCRdb kept only the in-frame ones, dropping some. The V and J calls and clone size come from that table; D and trimming were worked out from the DNA. The sample comprises approximately 210,000 clones, less than 90% of which are singletons, and 1.5% to 2% rests with the top ten.

This rearrangement joins TRBV3-1 (or the pseudogene TRBV3-2) to TRBJ2-1; 7 positions match TRBD2. The source material was peripheral blood. The sequence was collected from a man between 70 and 80 years old with acute or convalescent COVID-19. CDR3 loop: CASSQTSGTKNEQFF. For the CDR3, the DNA is TGTGCCAGCAGCCAAACGAGCGGGACGAAGAATGAGCAGTTCTTC.